The clone carrying this T cell receptor beta chain was recorded once. The source of the sample is a study of blood T cell repertoires in COVID-19. Looking at the study overall: The study counted Cohort 3 donors as recovered given two negative PCRs, clearance, or symptom resolution. From the United States, Italy and Spain came samples of acute and convalescent COVID-19.

Participants reported their clinical history, and cohort assignment relied on those reports. Per the authors' pipeline: Amplification of reference gene primers provided the estimated nucleated cell counts. Measured with immunoSEQ multiplex PCR; TCRdb has only the in-frame clones, and not every one. The V and J calls and clone size are taken from that table; D and trimming were inferred from the DNA. The table shows about 210,000 clones, with approximately 90% occurring only once. Germline values: CDR1 MNHEY, CDR2 SMNVEV (reference sequence). The CDR3 spans 15 residues. The junction had 8 bases not matched to a gene; V was cut back by 0 bases and J by 6 bases.

The rearrangement joins TRBV27 to TRBJ2-7, with 7 bases lining up with TRBD2. The TCR sequence derives from a woman aged 40 to 49 in a cohort exposed to, infected with or recovered from COVID-19 (not recorded which). The sequenced sample consisted of PBMCs or T cells enriched from blood (not recorded which). As DNA, the CDR3 is TGTGCCAGCAGTTTATCGAGAGGCGGGAGTACCGAGCAGTACTTC. Protein product: CASSLSRGGSTEQYF.